Listed here are 17 T cell receptor beta chains from one sample, sequenced in a study of beta chain features in type 1 diabetes. Study-wide results and caveats: Patients with Type 1 diabetes showed moderately but significantly shorter TCRB CDR3s in all four CD4+ subsets.

These receptors' antigens are unknown. The study reverse transcribed the entire isolated RNA, so it sequenced expressed TCRB transcripts. Profiled with immunoSEQ multiplex PCR; TCRdb holds only in-frame clones, not every one. The sample holds approximately 270,000 clones, 14% seen once. The sequencing input was naive CD4+ T cells from blood. The origin of the receptors is a man under 40 with type 1 diabetes.

This sequence joins TRBV14 and TRBJ2-7; TRBD1 matches 8 bases. CDR3 length equals 15 residues. The V and J ends lost 1 base and 0 bases, in that order; junction bases with no gene match: 2. Germline V gene sequence: CDR1 SGHDN, CDR2 FVKESK. This CDR3 reads CASSQGDRSSYEQYF. The CDR3 nucleotides read TGTGCCAGCAGCCAAGGGGACAGGAGCTCCTACGAGCAGTACTTC. Supplemented by reference TRBV14 and TRBJ2-7, the full variable domain reads EAGVTQFPSHSVIEKGQTVTLRCDPISGHDNLYWYRRVMGKEIKFLLHFVKESKQDESGMPNNRFLAERTGGTYSTLKVQPAELEDSGVYFCASSQGDRSSYEQYFGPGTRLTVT.

In its sample, this clone was seen a few times. This chain links TRBV6-1 with TRBJ2-7; 12 nucleotides match TRBD2. The CDR3 spans 14 residues. V was pared by 8 bases and J by 7 bases, with 9 bases of the junction left unmatched. Germline assignment: CDR1 MNHNS and CDR2 SASEGT. Written as DNA, the CDR3 is TGTGCCAGCTGCAGTCTAGCGGGAGGGAAGGAGCAGTACTTC. This sequence encodes CASCSLAGGKEQYF.

The genes are TRBV28 and TRBJ2-2, with 8 bases that match TRBD2. J was trimmed by 1 base and V by 6 bases; bases with no gene match: 4. Germline-derived CDR1 and CDR2 are MDHEN and SYDVKM. CDR3 length equals 15 residues. The CDR3 nucleotides are TGTGCCAGCAGCCCTAGCGGGCTGAACACCGGGGAGCTGTTTTTT. It codes for CASSPSGLNTGELFF.

Only a few counts were recorded for this clone. The V and J genes are TRBV4-3 and TRBJ2-3; TRBD2 aligns across 8 bases. The CDR3 is 18 amino acids. V shed 4 bases, J shed 1 base, and the junction held 13 bases outside the gene matches. Germline lookup yields CDR1 LGHNA and CDR2 YSLEER. Here the CDR3 reads CASSLGSSGASRTDTQYF. Here the CDR3 DNA reads TGCGCCAGCAGCCTGGGAAGTAGCGGGGCCTCTCGCACAGATACGCAGTATTTT.

The sample holds a few counts of this clone. V and J are TRBV5-4 and TRBJ2-4, with 12 bases matching TRBD2. Germline loops: CDR1 SGHNT, CDR2 YYREEE (reference sequence). The V and J ends lost 4 bases and 6 bases, in that order; junction bases with no gene match: 5. The CDR3 spans 15 residues. Here the CDR3 reads CASSQETSGGNIQYF. CDR3 nucleotides: TGTGCCAGCAGCCAAGAGACTAGCGGGGGAAACATTCAGTACTTC. The whole variable domain, remainder taken from reference TRBV5-4 and TRBJ2-4, is ETGVTQSPTHLIKTRGQQVTLRCSSQSGHNTVSWYQQALGQGPQFIFQYYREEENGRGNFPPRFSGLQFPNYSSELNVNALELDDSALYLCASSQETSGGNIQYFGAGTRLSVL.

This clone was detected only a few times. The V and J genes are TRBV10-3 and TRBJ2-2; 9 bases map to TRBD1. The CDR3 has 16 residues. Germline trimming cut 4 bases from V and 3 bases from J; bases unmatched to any gene: 6. Per germline, CDR1 ENHRY and CDR2 SYGVKD. In nucleotides, the CDR3 is TGTGCCATCAGTGTACGGACAGGGGCACACACCGGGGAGCTGTTTTTT. It codes for CAISVRTGAHTGELFF.

The rearrangement joins TRBV28 to TRBJ2-1; D call uncertain. With 2 bases removed from V and 10 bases from J, the gap between germline ends came to 6 bases. CDR3 length: 11 amino acids. CDR1 and CDR2 from the germline V gene are MDHEN and SYDVKM. Here the CDR3 DNA reads TGTGCCAGCAGTTTAGAACAGGAGCAGTTCTTC. Protein sequence: CASSLEQEQFF.

The gene calls are TRBV20-1 and TRBJ2-7; D is unresolved. The CDR3 has 11 amino acids. The V end lost 6 bases, the J end lost 0 bases, and 6 bases lay between the germline ends. The germline V gene has CDR1 DFQATT and CDR2 SNEGSKA (reference sequence). The CDR3 loop reads CSALASYEQYF. CDR3 DNA sequence: TGCAGTGCCTTAGCCTCCTACGAGCAGTACTTC.

This chain joins TRBV18 and TRBJ1-1; D not certain. Germline V lookup: CDR1 KGHSH, CDR2 LQKENI. V was trimmed by 2 bases and J by 5 bases, leaving 12 bases between them. The CDR3 covers 14 residues. This CDR3 is CASSPVLEGTEAFF. CDR3 in DNA: TGTGCCAGCTCACCAGTCTTAGAGGGAACTGAAGCTTTCTTT.

This chain connects TRBV30 to TRBJ2-1; TRBD1 aligns across 7 bases. Germline CDR1 and CDR2: GTSNPN and SVGIG (reference sequence). V trimming: 7 bases; J trimming: 1 base; junction bases outside the gene matches: 7. This CDR3 is built from 14 residues. The CDR3 DNA sequence: TGTGCCTTAGACAGGGAAGTTTCCTACAATGAGCAGTTCTTC. Its translation is CALDREVSYNEQFF.

V gene TRBV7-9 combines with J gene TRBJ2-7, with 9 bases matching TRBD1. CDR1 and CDR2 (germline): SEHNR, FQNEAQ (reference sequence). V was pared by 11 bases and J by 4 bases, with 9 bases of the junction left unmatched. This CDR3 contains 13 residues. As DNA, the CDR3 is TGTGCCTGCTCCACAGGGGGCTATTACGAGCAGTACTTC. It codes for CACSTGGYYEQYF.

The chain is built from TRBV28 and TRBJ2-7, with D possibly TRBD2 on 6 matching bases. CDR1 is MDHEN, CDR2 SYDVKM, per germline. This CDR3 has 16 residues. The V gene lost 3 bases and the J gene lost 3 bases, with 18 bases spanning the gap. CDR3 DNA: TGTGCCAGCAGTTTCCCAGGGCGCGAGGGAGGCTACGAGCAGTACTTC. Translation gives CASSFPGREGGYEQYF.

The chain couples TRBV6-5 to TRBJ1-4, with 10 bases fitting TRBD1. This CDR3 comprises 14 residues. V gave up 5 bases and J gave up 10 bases; unmatched junction bases: 7. Germline assignment: CDR1 MNHEY and CDR2 SVGAGI. This chain's CDR3 is CASSLDRGLGKLFF. Here the CDR3 DNA reads TGTGCCAGCAGTCTAGACAGGGGGCTTGGAAAACTGTTTTTT.

This clone has only a few counts. V and J are TRBV4-3 and TRBJ1-2; D possibly corresponds to TRBD1 (5 bases). The CDR3 contains 15 residues. V was trimmed by 0 bases and J by 4 bases, leaving 12 bases between them. CDR1 and CDR2 from the germline V gene are LGHNA and YSLEER. CDR3 sequence reads: CASSQDQGYRYGYTF. As DNA, the CDR3 is TGCGCCAGCAGCCAAGATCAGGGTTATCGCTATGGCTACACCTTC.

The V call is TRBV4-3, the J call TRBJ2-2; a possible D gene is TRBD2 (7 bases). V gave up 1 base and J gave up 4 bases, with 13 bases separating them. Germline loops: CDR1 LGHNA, CDR2 YSLEER. The CDR3 extends over 16 amino acids. CDR3 protein: CASSQVGGARTGELFF. DNA for the CDR3: TGCGCCAGCAGCCAAGTGGGGGGGGCGCGCACCGGGGAGCTGTTTTTT.

The chain employs TRBV28 and TRBJ1-3, with D possibly TRBD1 on 5 matching bases. Germline V CDR1 and CDR2: MDHEN, SYDVKM. Trimming cost V 3 bases and J 0 bases, with 12 bases left between them. The CDR3 is made up of 16 amino acids. The CDR3 bases are TGTGCCAGCAGTTTCCAGGGCCCCCTCTCTGGAAACACCATATATTTT. This encodes CASSFQGPLSGNTIYF.

The J gene is TRBJ2-2, the V gene TRBV7-2; 7 bases are shared with TRBD1. The V segment lost 5 bases and the J segment 5 bases; nucleotides outside the gene matches: 8. Germline CDR1 SGHTA, CDR2 FQGNSA. The CDR3 extends over 15 amino acids. DNA for the CDR3: TGTGCCAGCAGCCCCTGGGACAGCAAAACCGGGGAGCTGTTTTTT. This translates into CASSPWDSKTGELFF.